The entry below describes one T cell receptor beta chain. A much larger clone is a single base away; this may be a read error. The data were taken from a study of response to subunit inactivated influenza vaccine. In germline, CDR1 is SGHAT, CDR2 FQNNGV. The CDR3 is 14 residues long. V was clipped by 3 bases and J by 1 base, with 9 bases between them. TCRdb processed the RT-PCR reads anew with MiXCR; each CDR3 protein has one entry. The sample lists about 520,000 distinct CDR3 sequences, roughly 7.9% occurring once. This chain uses TRBV11-2 with TRBJ2-5; possibly TRBD2 for D (5 bases). This sequence originates from a man aged 45 to 70 who received an inactivated influenza vaccine. Sequenced here: PBMCs from blood, sampled around 2 years after vaccination. In DNA, the CDR3 is TGTGCCAGCAGCTTTACCGGGGTCCAAGAGACCCAGTACTTC. Protein: CASSFTGVQETQYF. Filled out from reference TRBV11-2 and TRBJ2-5, the complete variable domain reads EAGVAQSPRYKIIEKRQSVAFWCNPISGHATLYWYQQILGQGPKLLIQFQNNGVVDDSQLPKDRFSAERLKGVDSTLKIQPAKLEDSAVYLCASSFTGVQETQYFGPGTRLLVL.